This record looks at one T cell receptor (beta chain) sequence and its context. The antigen is not known. The data derive from a study of blood T cells in healthy people across ages. A second roughly 6 to 11 cycle PCR used barcoded and J-beta primers. A single record per CDR3 protein comes from TCRdb applying MiXCR to the 5' RACE reads. The sample records 1.4 million or so distinct CDR3 sequences, roughly two fifths being singletons. The study's findings and limits: It was not possible, with unsorted PBMCs, to conclusively compare naive and antigen-experienced cells.

CDR1 is SGHRS, CDR2 YFSETQ, per germline. CDR3 length equals 14 residues. Trimming removed 1 base from V and 5 bases from J, with 12 bases in between. The sample was blood. The rearrangement joins TRBV5-1 to TRBJ2-5; D is possibly TRBD1 (6 bases). This TCR derives from a woman between 18 and 29 years old in good health. CDR3 DNA: TGCGCCAGCAGCTTGTCGTACAGGGATGAGACCCAGTACTTC. This gives the protein CASSLSYRDETQYF.